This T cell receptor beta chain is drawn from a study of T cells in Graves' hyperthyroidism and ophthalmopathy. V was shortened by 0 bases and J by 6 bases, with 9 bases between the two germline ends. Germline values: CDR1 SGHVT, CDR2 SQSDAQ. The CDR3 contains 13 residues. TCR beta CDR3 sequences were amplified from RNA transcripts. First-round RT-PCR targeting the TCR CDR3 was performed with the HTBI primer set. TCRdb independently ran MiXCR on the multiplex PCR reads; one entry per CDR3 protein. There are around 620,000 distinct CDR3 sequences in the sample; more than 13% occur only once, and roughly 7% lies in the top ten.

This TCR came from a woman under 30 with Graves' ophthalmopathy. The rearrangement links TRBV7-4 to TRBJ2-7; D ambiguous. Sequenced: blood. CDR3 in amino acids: CASSLALQREQYF. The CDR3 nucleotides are TGTGCCAGCAGCTTAGCGCTACAGCGCGAGCAGTACTTC.